One sample yielded the 18 T cell receptor beta chains listed below, sequenced in a study of blood T cell repertoires in COVID-19. Generated by immunoSEQ multiplex PCR, the TCRdb table keeps only in-frame clones and is missing some. This table holds 100,000 or so clones, about 92% found once. Sequenced sample: peripheral blood. The receptors were gathered from a woman in her sixties or seventies with active COVID-19.

A note on this clone: The junction shows a germline mismatch at one end, possibly a read error. Other DNA sequences in the sample encode the same CDR3. The chain links TRBV6-2 or TRBV6-3 to TRBJ1-1, with D unclear. This CDR3 spans 12 amino acids. The germline V gene encodes CDR1 MNHEY and CDR2 SVGEGT. This chain's CDR3 is CASGSTITEAFF. CDR3 bases: TGCGCCAGCGGTTCCACAATAACTGAAGCTTTCTTT.

The V and J genes are TRBV5-5 and TRBJ1-2, with 9 nucleotides matching TRBD1. Trimming took 3 bases from V and 1 from J; bases not matched to a gene: 13. Germline V gene sequence: CDR1 SGHKS, CDR2 YYEKEE (reference sequence). This CDR3 is 18 amino acids long. The DNA of the CDR3 is TGTGCCAGCAGCTCAGGACAGGGGACGTATTCATTTAACTATGGCTACACCTTC. Protein: CASSSGQGTYSFNYGYTF.

The chain uses TRBV19 and TRBJ2-2; possibly TRBD1 for D (6 bases). Trimming removed 7 bases from V and 6 bases from J, with 18 bases in between. The CDR3 spans 15 residues. From germline, CDR1 is LNHDA and CDR2 SQIVND (reference sequence). Here the CDR3 reads CASIGTQGFAGELFF. CDR3 DNA: TGTGCCAGTATCGGGACCCAGGGGTTCGCCGGGGAGCTGTTTTTT.

V usage is TRBV5-4 and J usage is TRBJ2-7; TRBD1 agrees at 9 bases. Trimming at V came to 3 bases and at J to 1 base, leaving 2 bases not matched to a gene. The length of the CDR3 is 14 residues. Germline V gene sequence: CDR1 SGHNT, CDR2 YYREEE (reference sequence). This CDR3 reads CASSWGQGSYEQYF. The CDR3 coding sequence is TGTGCCAGCAGCTGGGGACAGGGTTCCTACGAGCAGTACTTC.

J is TRBJ2-1 and V is TRBV6-5, with a tentative D call TRBD2 (5 bases). CDR1 is MNHEY and CDR2 is SVGAGI in the germline V gene. Trimming cost V 6 bases and J 6 bases, with 15 bases left between them. CDR3 size: 14 residues. The CDR3 sequence: CASRLSPGVNEQFF. The CDR3 DNA is TGTGCCAGCAGATTAAGCCCCGGGGTCAATGAGCAGTTCTTC.

The rearrangement joins TRBV11-3 to TRBJ2-1; D is possibly TRBD1 (6 bases). The CDR3 is made up of 14 amino acids. CDR1 and CDR2 (germline): SGHNT, YENEEA. V lost 5 bases to trimming and J lost 8 bases, with 16 bases between them. This chain's CDR3 is CASSPQTGLDEQFF. The CDR3 nucleotides are TGTGCCAGCAGCCCACAGACAGGTCTGGATGAGCAGTTCTTC.

The V and J genes are TRBV4-2 and TRBJ2-7, with 8 nucleotides matching TRBD1. The germline V gene has CDR1 LGHNA and CDR2 YNFKEQ. This CDR3 has 16 amino acids. V lost 0 bases, J lost 2 bases, and 6 bases stayed unmatched. The CDR3, as DNA: TGTGCCAGCAGCCAAGATCCGAGACAGGGGCCCTACGAGCAGTACTTC. Its translation: CASSQDPRQGPYEQYF.

In its sample, this clone was seen once. The chain employs TRBV4-3 and TRBJ1-4, with 8 bases aligning to TRBD1. V lost 1 base, J lost 8 bases, and 6 bases stayed unmatched. The CDR3 has 15 residues. CDR1 is LGHNA and CDR2 is YSLEER in the germline V gene. CDR3 sequence: CASSQGGTGDEKLFF. DNA for the CDR3: TGCGCCAGCAGCCAAGGTGGGACAGGTGACGAAAAACTGTTTTTT.

The gene calls are TRBV7-2 and TRBJ2-7; the match to TRBD1 covers 7 bases. Trimming at V came to 3 bases and at J to 0 bases, leaving 2 bases not matched to a gene. This CDR3 region has 14 residues. Germline loops: CDR1 SGHTA, CDR2 FQGNSA. In DNA, the CDR3 is TGTGCCAGCAGCTTGACAGGGAGCTCCTACGAGCAGTACTTC. This encodes CASSLTGSSYEQYF.

Only one count was recorded for this clone. This chain uses TRBV30 with TRBJ2-2; a weak D match, TRBD1 (6 bases). The CDR3 contains 18 residues. V lost 0 bases and J 6 bases, leaving 23 bases between the germline ends. Germline-derived CDR1 and CDR2 are GTSNPN and SVGIG (reference sequence). The CDR3 DNA reads as TGTGCCTGGAGTGTTTTTGTTGGGTTCAGACAGGACGCCGGGGAGCTGTTTTTT. This encodes CAWSVFVGFRQDAGELFF.

This clone was picked up a small number of times. The chain links TRBV4-1 to TRBJ1-1; tentatively, D is TRBD1 (6 bases). The CDR3 contains 16 residues. V shed 4 bases and J shed 0 bases, with 15 bases lying between them. Germline CDR1 MGHRA, CDR2 YSYEKL. The CDR3 DNA is TGCGCCAGCAGCCGGGGTCAGGGGCAGATGAACACTGAAGCTTTCTTT. Protein product: CASSRGQGQMNTEAFF.

V and J are TRBV15 and TRBJ2-3; the D gene is possibly TRBD2 (6 bases). Germline CDR1 reads LNHNV; CDR2 reads YYDKDF (reference sequence). The CDR3 is 16 residues long. V lost 5 bases and J lost 0, with 15 bases in between. In DNA, the CDR3 is TGTGCCACCAGCGGAAATAGGGACTGGAGCACAGATACGCAGTATTTT. Translated: CATSGNRDWSTDTQYF.

The chain combines TRBV7-5 with TRBJ2-3; no DNA check was done on the table's D call, TRBD1. TRBV7-5 is deemed a pseudogene. This CDR3 has 18 residues. The CDR3 sequence is CARSLALRGYKETDTQYF. CDR3 sequence (DNA): TGTGCCAGAAGCTTAGCGCTAAGGGGCTACAAGGAGACAGATACGCAGTATTTT.

The rearrangement links TRBV9 to TRBJ2-1; tentatively, D is TRBD2 (6 bases). Germline lookup yields CDR1 SGDLS and CDR2 YYNGEE. This CDR3 region has 13 residues. The ends were cut back, 4 bases at V and 8 bases at J, with 13 bases in the middle. CDR3 loop: CASSSPSGDEQFF. The CDR3 nucleotides read TGTGCCAGCAGCTCTCCCTCGGGAGATGAGCAGTTCTTC.

The rearrangement uses TRBV7-2 and TRBJ1-6; perhaps TRBD1 as D (5 bases). Germline-derived CDR1 and CDR2 are SGHTA and FQGNSA. V was trimmed by 2 bases and J by 0 bases, leaving 11 bases between them. The CDR3 totals 17 residues. The CDR3 coding sequence is TGTGCCAGCAGCTTACCCGGGGGGAGCTCCTATAATTCACCCCTCCACTTT. Translating it yields CASSLPGGSSYNSPLHF.

The rearrangement links TRBV28 to TRBJ1-2; 7 bases line up with TRBD1. J was trimmed by 4 bases and V by 6 bases; bases with no gene match: 8. The length of the CDR3 is 14 residues. The germline CDR1 and CDR2 sequences are MDHEN and SYDVKM. CDR3 loop: CASSSGGQFYGYTF. The DNA of the CDR3 is TGTGCCAGCAGCTCAGGGGGACAATTCTATGGCTACACCTTC.

There are a few counts of this clone. This chain uses TRBV20-1 with TRBJ2-3; perhaps TRBD2 as D (6 bases). The V gene lost 5 bases and the J gene lost 9 bases, with 12 bases spanning the gap. The CDR3 extends over 11 amino acids. The V gene's germline CDR1 is DFQATT and CDR2 SNEGSKA (reference sequence). CDR3 sequence reads: CSAPGLITQYF. The DNA of the CDR3 is TGCAGTGCTCCGGGACTTATCACGCAGTATTTT.

Concerning this clone itself: Additional DNA sequences in this sample encode the identical CDR3. The chain recombines TRBV7-9 with TRBJ1-2; 7 bases are shared with TRBD1. Germline CDR1 SEHNR, CDR2 FQNEAQ (reference sequence). J gave up 2 bases and V 5 bases, and 2 bases lay outside the gene matches. The CDR3 extends over 13 amino acids. The CDR3 DNA follows: TGTGCCAGCAGCCGGGACAGCAACTATGGCTACACCTTC. Protein sequence: CASSRDSNYGYTF.